Each of the 30 T cell receptor beta chains below was sequenced from the same sample in a study of cytotoxic CD8 clonotypes in ibrutinib-treated CLL. The method was immunoSEQ multiplex PCR; TCRdb's version includes in-frame clones alone and lacks a portion of them. The repertoire holds about 60,000 clones, with 45% to 70% as singletons. The sample was PBMCs, taken after 24 months of ibrutinib treatment. The receptors stem from a human donor with chronic lymphocytic leukemia.

A few counts support this clone. V gene TRBV5-1 combines with J gene TRBJ2-3, with 8 bases identical to TRBD2. The junction had 4 bases not matched to a gene; V was cut back by 0 bases and J by 4 bases. The CDR3 has 15 amino acids. Per the germline V gene, CDR1 is SGHRS and CDR2 is YFSETQ. CDR3 bases: TGCGCCAGCAGCTTGGATCGGGGGGGATCAGATACGCAGTATTTT. The encoded protein is CASSLDRGGSDTQYF.

This clone was detected only a few times. The V gene is TRBV27, the J gene TRBJ1-1, with D perhaps matching TRBD1 (6 bases). The CDR3 sequence is 13 residues long. Germline values: CDR1 MNHEY, CDR2 SMNVEV (reference sequence). V shed 2 bases and J shed 11 bases, with 15 bases lying between them. The CDR3 region has the DNA TGTGCCAGCAGTTTAGGCCCTAGGGGGATGGCTTTCTTT. Protein sequence: CASSLGPRGMAFF.

The chain carries TRBV6-5 and TRBJ1-4; 7 bases match TRBD1. The V gene end was trimmed by 2 bases and the J gene end by 3 bases; junction bases not matched to a gene: 0. The CDR3 covers 14 residues. Germline lookup yields CDR1 MNHEY and CDR2 SVGAGI. The CDR3 DNA reads as TGTGCCAGCAGTTACAGGGGGCCTAATGAAAAACTGTTTTTT. Translated, it gives CASSYRGPNEKLFF.

This chain uses TRBV4-1 with TRBJ2-7, with a possible D match to TRBD1 (5 bases). Trimming took 0 bases from V and 2 from J, leaving 14 bases between them. Per the germline V gene, CDR1 is MGHRA and CDR2 is YSYEKL. The length of the CDR3 is 16 residues. CDR3 loop: CASSQEFRLTAYEQYF. The CDR3 nucleotides are TGCGCCAGCAGCCAAGAATTCCGCCTGACAGCCTACGAGCAGTACTTC.

The chain combines TRBV2 with TRBJ2-7; D may be TRBD1 (6 bases). CDR1 and CDR2 from the germline V gene are SNHLY and FYNNEI. V was shortened by 3 bases and J by 2 bases, with 8 bases between the two germline ends. The CDR3 runs 13 residues. The CDR3 DNA reads TGTGCCAGCAGTGAGCACAGGGCCTACGAGCAGTACGTC. Amino acids: CASSEHRAYEQYV.

This chain links TRBV18 with TRBJ2-1; 13 nucleotides match TRBD2. Germline loops: CDR1 KGHSH, CDR2 LQKENI. The V gene end was trimmed by 3 bases and the J gene end by 6 bases; junction bases not matched to a gene: 11. The CDR3 is 18 amino acids. The CDR3, as DNA: TGTGCCAGCTCACCGGTGATTCCGGGACTAGCGGGAACCAATGAGCAGTTCTTC. Translated, it gives CASSPVIPGLAGTNEQFF.

This clone was detected a few times. This sequence joins TRBV15 and TRBJ2-5; D might be TRBD2 (5 bases). The germline V gene has CDR1 LNHNV and CDR2 YYDKDF (reference sequence). V gave up 0 bases and J gave up 2 bases, with 7 bases separating them. The CDR3 extends over 14 amino acids. Written as DNA, the CDR3 is TGTGCCACCAGCAGAGACAGGAGGCAAGAGACCCAGTACTTC. Encoded protein: CATSRDRRQETQYF.

In this sample, this clone turned up a few times. The chain employs TRBV29-1 and TRBJ2-7; D remains ambiguous. CDR3 length: 13 amino acids. CDR1 is SQVTM, CDR2 ANQGSEA, per germline. CDR3 in DNA: TGCAGTGCCGCCCCAGGTGAAGCCTACGAGCAGTACTTC. Protein sequence: CSAAPGEAYEQYF.

The rearrangement uses TRBV7-2 and TRBJ2-2; TRBD1 matches at 8 bases. The CDR3 is 15 residues long. Germline CDR1 reads SGHTA; CDR2 reads FQGNSA. With V trimmed by 1 base and J by 6 bases, 4 bases remained unmatched. CDR3 coding DNA: TGTGCCAGCAGCTTAGGGACAGGGAGCTCCGGGGAGCTGTTTTTT. Encoded protein: CASSLGTGSSGELFF.

This clone was recorded once. The J gene is TRBJ1-6, the V gene TRBV4-1; 8 bases align to TRBD1. The germline V gene has CDR1 MGHRA and CDR2 YSYEKL. Trimming took 4 bases from V and 7 from J; bases not matched to a gene: 3. This CDR3 contains 14 residues. CDR3 nucleotide sequence: TGCGCCAGCAGCCGGACAGGGCGGAATTCACCCCTCCACTTT. The encoded protein is CASSRTGRNSPLHF.

This chain uses TRBV18 with TRBJ2-3; possible D gene TRBD2, 5 bases. This CDR3 is built from 14 residues. Germline-derived CDR1 and CDR2 are KGHSH and LQKENI. Trimming left V 3 bases short and J 2 bases short, with 9 bases between. CDR3 region: CASSPSDFTDTQYF. The CDR3 DNA is TGTGCCAGCTCACCGTCGGACTTCACAGATACGCAGTATTTT.

Remarks on this clone: Other DNA sequences in the same sample also yield this CDR3. The chain combines TRBV6-5 with TRBJ1-2, with D possibly TRBD1 on 5 matching bases. The germline V and J ends were trimmed by 8 bases and 4 bases, with 8 bases remaining between them. CDR3 length: 11 residues. Per the germline V gene, CDR1 is MNHEY and CDR2 is SVGAGI. CDR3 nucleotides: TGTGCCAGCCAAGGGGTCTATGGCTACACCTTC. It is translated as CASQGVYGYTF.

The rearrangement joins TRBV29-1 to TRBJ2-7; TRBD1 agrees at 10 bases. The V gene's germline CDR1 is SQVTM and CDR2 ANQGSEA. CDR3 length: 15 amino acids. J was trimmed by 0 bases and V by 4 bases; bases with no gene match: 6. The CDR3 sequence is CSVALGTGASYEQYF. CDR3 nucleotides: TGCAGCGTTGCTCTCGGGACAGGGGCCTCCTACGAGCAGTACTTC.

The gene calls are TRBV7-9 and TRBJ1-5, with D possibly TRBD1 on 5 matching bases. V lost 5 bases to trimming and J lost 0 bases, with 11 bases between them. Germline CDR1 reads SEHNR; CDR2 reads FQNEAQ (reference sequence). The CDR3 is 15 residues long. CDR3 coding DNA: TGTGCCAGCAGCCGGGGACTGGATAGCAATCAGCCCCAGCATTTT. It translates to CASSRGLDSNQPQHF.

The chain is built from TRBV5-4 and TRBJ2-1; D is tentatively TRBD1 or TRBD2 (5 bases each). The CDR3 is made up of 14 amino acids. Trimming stripped 3 bases from V and 3 bases from J, with 10 bases between. Germline lookup yields CDR1 SGHNT and CDR2 YYREEE (reference sequence). The CDR3 spells CASSSRAGYNEQFF. CDR3 nucleotides: TGTGCCAGCAGCTCCAGGGCGGGCTACAATGAGCAGTTCTTC.

The rearrangement links TRBV28 to TRBJ1-2, with 8 bases fitting TRBD1. Germline trimming cut 6 bases from V and 4 bases from J; bases unmatched to any gene: 10. This CDR3 contains 15 residues. Germline-derived CDR1 and CDR2 are MDHEN and SYDVKM. The CDR3 protein is CASRYTGTGGYGYTF. The DNA of the CDR3 is TGTGCCAGCAGGTATACTGGGACAGGAGGCTATGGCTACACCTTC.

This clone has more than one count but fewer than ten. The V gene is TRBV19, the J gene TRBJ2-5; no clear D. The germline gives CDR1 LNHDA, CDR2 SQIVND (reference sequence). The CDR3 is made up of 12 amino acids. V gave up 3 bases and J gave up 3 bases, with 5 bases separating them. As DNA, the CDR3 is TGTGCCAGTAGTATTCCAAAAGAGACCCAGTACTTC. The encoded protein is CASSIPKETQYF.

In its sample, this clone was seen a few times. The rearrangement uses TRBV15 and TRBJ1-1; 7 nucleotides match TRBD1. Per the germline V gene, CDR1 is LNHNV and CDR2 is YYDKDF (reference sequence). V lost 3 bases and J lost 0; bases outside the gene matches: 7. The CDR3 runs 16 residues. The CDR3 DNA sequence: TGTGCCACCAGCAGGGGCCCAGGGGGTATGAACACTGAAGCTTTCTTT. Amino acids: CATSRGPGGMNTEAFF.

This clone was seen more than once but under ten times. The V and J genes are TRBV5-1 and TRBJ2-7, with 8 bases fitting TRBD2. After removal of 0 bases from V and 3 bases from J, the junction contained 8 bases not matched to a gene. Germline CDR1 SGHRS, CDR2 YFSETQ. The CDR3 length is 16 residues. The CDR3 region is CASSLAGLAANYEQYF. The CDR3 DNA reads TGCGCCAGCAGCTTGGCCGGACTAGCCGCAAACTACGAGCAGTACTTC.

By share, this clone counts as medium-sized (0.01 to 0.1%). The J gene is TRBJ1-2, the V gene TRBV28; D unresolved. The ends were cut back, 2 bases at V and 4 bases at J, with 5 bases in the middle. The CDR3 is made up of 12 amino acids. CDR1 and CDR2 from the germline V gene are MDHEN and SYDVKM. The CDR3 loop is CASSLTLYGYTF. DNA of the CDR3: TGTGCCAGCAGTTTAACCCTCTATGGCTACACCTTC.

A few counts support this clone. The rearrangement links TRBV30 to TRBJ1-5; TRBD1 might be the D (6 bases). V was shortened by 0 bases and J by 4 bases, with 10 bases between the two germline ends. Germline V gene lookup returns CDR1 GTSNPN and CDR2 SVGIG (reference sequence). The CDR3 has 14 amino acids. CDR3 loop: CAWSVLQGNQPQHF. As DNA, the CDR3 is TGTGCCTGGAGTGTACTCCAGGGGAATCAGCCCCAGCATTTT.

This clone was seen a few times. Additional DNA sequences in this sample encode the identical CDR3. This sequence joins TRBV2 and TRBJ2-3; no clear D. Germline V gene data show CDR1 as SNHLY and CDR2 as FYNNEI. The CDR3 runs 12 residues. With 4 bases removed from V and 2 bases from J, the gap between germline ends came to 4 bases. The CDR3 here is CASSGITDTQYF. The DNA of the CDR3 is TGTGCCAGCAGTGGGATCACAGATACGCAGTATTTT.

This clone was found a few times. The V gene is TRBV11-2, the J gene TRBJ2-7; tentatively, D is TRBD1 or TRBD2 (5 bases each). V lost 5 bases, J lost 4 bases, and 15 bases lay in between. CDR1 and CDR2 (germline): SGHAT, FQNNGV. CDR3 size: 14 residues. The CDR3 loop is CASSLEGSNYEQYF. The CDR3 region has the DNA TGTGCCAGCAGCCTCGAGGGGTCGAATTACGAGCAGTACTTC. Full variable domain (remainder filled in from reference TRBV11-2 and TRBJ2-7): EAGVAQSPRYKIIEKRQSVAFWCNPISGHATLYWYQQILGQGPKLLIQFQNNGVVDDSQLPKDRFSAERLKGVDSTLKIQPAKLEDSAVYLCASSLEGSNYEQYFGPGTRLTVT.

This clone was recorded a few times. The rearrangement uses TRBV4-2 and TRBJ1-2; TRBD1 agrees at 7 bases. Germline-derived CDR1 and CDR2 are LGHNA and YNFKEQ. This CDR3 comprises 13 residues. Losses at the gene ends were 4 bases for V and 8 bases for J; bases not matched to a gene: 7. The CDR3 sequence is CASSLTGMEGYTF. In DNA form, the CDR3 reads TGTGCCAGCAGCCTGACAGGGATGGAAGGCTACACCTTC.

This chain links TRBV28 with TRBJ2-7, with 10 bases aligning to TRBD2. This CDR3 is 18 amino acids long. V shed 3 bases and J 3 bases; nucleotides not matched to a gene: 14. Germline V gene sequence: CDR1 MDHEN, CDR2 SYDVKM. CDR3 sequence (DNA): TGTGCCAGCAGTTTTCTCAGGATTCCTAGCGGGAGACTCTACGAGCAGTACTTC. Its protein is CASSFLRIPSGRLYEQYF.

The chain employs TRBV5-6 and TRBJ2-3; D might be TRBD1 (6 bases). CDR1 SGHDT and CDR2 YYEEEE come from the germline V gene. V lost 5 bases and J 5 bases, leaving 15 bases between the germline ends. There are 14 residues in the CDR3. CDR3 sequence (DNA): TGTGCCAGCAGAATTGAGGGCAGGGGAGATACGCAGTATTTT. Encoded protein: CASRIEGRGDTQYF.

The chain combines TRBV9 with TRBJ2-1; 8 nucleotides match TRBD2. The germline V gene has CDR1 SGDLS and CDR2 YYNGEE. The CDR3 contains 17 residues. With V trimmed by 3 bases and J by 4 bases, 12 bases remained unmatched. CDR3 bases: TGTGCCAGCAGCGCTGGACTAGCTGGGGTAGGATACAATGAGCAGTTCTTC. It codes for CASSAGLAGVGYNEQFF.

This clone has a single count. The V gene is TRBV20-1, the J gene TRBJ2-1; no clear D gene. Germline V CDR1 and CDR2: DFQATT, SNEGSKA (reference sequence). CDR3 length: 11 amino acids. Between the trimmed V and J ends, which lost 1 base and 10 bases, there was a span of 8 bases. The CDR3 DNA sequence: TGCAGTGCTAGAGTGGTAATGGAGCAGTTCTTC. Protein sequence: CSARVVMEQFF.

The chain uses TRBV5-1 and TRBJ2-5; the match to TRBD2 covers 8 bases. Germline CDR1 SGHRS, CDR2 YFSETQ. This CDR3 region has 15 residues. V dropped 1 base and J dropped 8; count of bases not matched to a gene: 10. The CDR3 protein is CASSLSGGDEGTQYF. The CDR3 coding sequence is TGCGCCAGCAGCTTGTCCGGGGGGGACGAGGGAACCCAGTACTTC.

V and J are TRBV7-6 and TRBJ2-1; 10 positions match TRBD2. Germline V CDR1 and CDR2: SGHVS, FNYEAQ. The CDR3 sequence is 14 residues long. The V gene end was trimmed by 4 bases and the J gene end by 6 bases; junction bases not matched to a gene: 3. The CDR3 coding sequence is TGTGCCAGCAGCTCCCGGACTAGCGGCAATGAGCAGTTCTTC. Its translation is CASSSRTSGNEQFF.